A selection of T cell receptor beta chains follows, all from one sample in a study of cytomegalovirus exposure and HLA in healthy donors. Clones were sequenced by immunoSEQ multiplex PCR, and TCRdb holds only the in-frame ones, with some missing. The table records some 100,000 clones, roughly nine tenths of them present only once. The sequencing input was PBMCs. All receptors come from a man aged 18 to 30 in good health and CMV-seropositive. The CDR3 runs from the conserved cysteine through the conserved F or W. Each record gives: D gene, clone size, CDR3 length, V gene, J gene, CDR3 DNA, CDR3 protein. The D gene is left open where the match is weak. Rows may omit the clone size; those that give it use once, few, many or a size class.

D gene: NA
clone size: NA
CDR3 length: 11
V gene: TRBV20-1
J gene: TRBJ2-7
CDR3 DNA: TGCAGTGCGCTCCACGGGTACGAGCAGTACTTC
CDR3 protein: CSALHGYEQYF

D gene: NA
clone size: NA
CDR3 length: 13
V gene: TRBV10-1
J gene: TRBJ1-2
CDR3 DNA: TGCGCCAGCAGTGAGTCAGCTACCTATGGCTACACCTTC
CDR3 protein: CASSESATYGYTF

D gene: NA
clone size: once
CDR3 length: 15
V gene: TRBV10-1
J gene: TRBJ1-2
CDR3 DNA: TGCGCCAGCAGTGAGTCGATAGGCGGGACCGAGAGCTACACCTTC
CDR3 protein: CASSESIGGTESYTF

D gene: TRBD1
clone size: few
CDR3 length: 16
V gene: TRBV15
J gene: TRBJ1-4
CDR3 DNA: TGTGCCACCAGCAGAGGGGACAGTGCAACTAATGAAAAACTGTTTTTT
CDR3 protein: CATSRGDSATNEKLFF

D gene: NA
clone size: once
CDR3 length: 11
V gene: TRBV6-5
J gene: TRBJ2-1
CDR3 DNA: TGTGCCAGCCGGGACTACAATGAGCAGTTCTTC
CDR3 protein: CASRDYNEQFF

D gene: TRBD2
clone size: once
CDR3 length: 17
V gene: TRBV4-3
J gene: TRBJ2-2
CDR3 DNA: TGCGCCAGCAGGGTCAGAGCGGGGGCCCAGGGGACCGGGGAGCTGTTTTTT
CDR3 protein: CASRVRAGAQGTGELFF

D gene: TRBD1
clone size: NA
CDR3 length: 11
V gene: TRBV20-1
J gene: TRBJ1-4
CDR3 DNA: TGCAGTGGACAGGGCAATGAAAAACTGTTTTTT
CDR3 protein: CSGQGNEKLFF

D gene: TRBD1
clone size: once
CDR3 length: 19
V gene: TRBV7-9
J gene: TRBJ1-1
CDR3 DNA: TGTGCCAGCAGCTTAATTGCTGGACAGGCGACGCCGACAAACACTGAAGCTTTCTTT
CDR3 protein: CASSLIAGQATPTNTEAFF

D gene: NA
clone size: NA
CDR3 length: 14
V gene: TRBV5-1
J gene: TRBJ1-1
CDR3 DNA: TGCGCCAGCAGCTCGGGGGACGGGAACACTGAAGCTTTCTTT
CDR3 protein: CASSSGDGNTEAFF

D gene: NA
clone size: NA
CDR3 length: 11
V gene: TRBV5-8
J gene: TRBJ2-7
CDR3 DNA: TGTGCCAGCAGCTTCAGATACGAGCAGTACTTC
CDR3 protein: CASSFRYEQYF

D gene: TRBD1
clone size: few
CDR3 length: 14
V gene: TRBV2
J gene: TRBJ1-6
CDR3 DNA: TGTGCCAGCACTCAACAGGGGGGTAAATCACCCCTCCACTTT
CDR3 protein: CASTQQGGKSPLHF

D gene: TRBD2
clone size: NA
CDR3 length: 14
V gene: TRBV6-5
J gene: TRBJ2-1
CDR3 DNA: TGTGCCAGCGCCGGGACTAGCGGGGCTTATGAGCAGTTCTTC
CDR3 protein: CASAGTSGAYEQFF

D gene: TRBD2
clone size: once
CDR3 length: 16
V gene: TRBV28
J gene: TRBJ2-3
CDR3 DNA: TGTGCCAGCAGTTTTAGACTAGCGGGTGGCACAGATACGCAGTATTTT
CDR3 protein: CASSFRLAGGTDTQYF

D gene: NA
clone size: NA
CDR3 length: 13
V gene: TRBV5-1
J gene: TRBJ1-1
CDR3 DNA: TGCGCCAGCAGCCCCACATTGAACACTGAAGCTTTCTTT
CDR3 protein: CASSPTLNTEAFF

D gene: NA
clone size: NA
CDR3 length: 13
V gene: TRBV29-1
J gene: TRBJ1-1
CDR3 DNA: TGCAGCGTTGAGGGAGGGGCTAGCACTGAAGCTTTCTTT
CDR3 protein: CSVEGGASTEAFF

D gene: TRBD1
clone size: NA
CDR3 length: 14
V gene: TRBV28
J gene: TRBJ2-7
CDR3 DNA: TGTGCCAGCAGCCAAGGGACAGGACCCTACGAGCAGTACTTC
CDR3 protein: CASSQGTGPYEQYF

D gene: NA
clone size: NA
CDR3 length: 16
V gene: TRBV5-4
J gene: TRBJ1-3
CDR3 DNA: TGTGCCAGCAGCTTGGGACAGTCGACCAGTGGAAACACCATATATTTT
CDR3 protein: CASSLGQSTSGNTIYF

D gene: TRBD1
clone size: NA
CDR3 length: 17
V gene: TRBV2
J gene: TRBJ2-2
CDR3 DNA: TGTGCCAGCAGTGAAGGGAAGACAGGGGGCTTCACCGGGGAGCTGTTTTTT
CDR3 protein: CASSEGKTGGFTGELFF

D gene: TRBD1
clone size: few
CDR3 length: 14
V gene: TRBV2
J gene: TRBJ2-7
CDR3 DNA: TGTGCCAGCAGGAGGCAGGGGGAACCCTACGAGCAGTACTTC
CDR3 protein: CASRRQGEPYEQYF

D gene: NA
clone size: NA
CDR3 length: 14
V gene: TRBV7-2
J gene: TRBJ2-7
CDR3 DNA: TGTGCCAGCAGCTTCAGTGGGGGCCCCGGGGAGCAGTACTTC
CDR3 protein: CASSFSGGPGEQYF

D gene: NA
clone size: once
CDR3 length: 12
V gene: TRBV6-1
J gene: TRBJ1-1
CDR3 DNA: TGTGCCAGCAGTGCAACAGGGTTTGGGGCTTTCTTT
CDR3 protein: CASSATGFGAFF

D gene: NA
clone size: NA
CDR3 length: 13
V gene: TRBV9
J gene: TRBJ1-1
CDR3 DNA: TGTGCCAGCAGACCACAGGGGAACACTGAAGCTTTCTTT
CDR3 protein: CASRPQGNTEAFF